Listed here are 18 T cell receptor beta chains from one sample, sequenced in a study of blood T cell repertoires in COVID-19. Profiled with immunoSEQ multiplex PCR; TCRdb holds only in-frame clones, not every one. The repertoire consists of about 160,000 clones, with roughly 81% occurring once and the leading ten covering about 8%. The sample taken for sequencing was peripheral blood. The receptors originated from a man aged 40-50 years who had recovered from COVID-19.

The chain links TRBV7-2 to TRBJ2-7; no clear D. Trimming pared 2 bases from V and 0 bases from J, leaving 8 bases between. The germline CDR1 and CDR2 sequences are SGHTA and FQGNSA. The CDR3 loop spans 14 amino acids. CDR3 protein: CASSLITSSYEQYF. As DNA, the CDR3 is TGTGCCAGCAGCTTAATTACGAGCTCCTACGAGCAGTACTTC.

The rearrangement joins TRBV7-9 to TRBJ2-5; TRBD2 matches 7 bases. The CDR3 is made up of 15 amino acids. Trimming removed 5 bases from V and 1 base from J; junction bases left unmatched: 7. In germline, CDR1 is SEHNR, CDR2 FQNEAQ (reference sequence). Here the CDR3 reads CASSPPGGPQETQYF. The CDR3 region has the DNA TGTGCCAGCAGCCCCCCGGGGGGTCCCCAAGAGACCCAGTACTTC.

This clone appeared a single time. A read error may explain this, as a much larger clone is one base away. This chain uses TRBV11-2 with TRBJ1-5; no firm D call. Germline assignment: CDR1 SGHAT and CDR2 FQNNGV. The CDR3 has 13 residues. V lost 2 bases and J lost 2, with 4 bases in between. The CDR3: CASSLQGNQPQHF. The CDR3 nucleotides are TGTGCCAGCAGCTTACAGGGCAATCAGCCCCAGCATTTT.

This chain uses TRBV7-6 with TRBJ1-1; 9 bases agree with TRBD1. With V trimmed by 3 bases and J by 1 base, 3 bases remained unmatched. CDR1 and CDR2 from the germline V gene are SGHVS and FNYEAQ. The CDR3 runs to 15 residues. CDR3 in amino acids: CASSFTGGWNTEAFF. DNA of the CDR3: TGTGCCAGCAGCTTTACAGGGGGCTGGAACACTGAAGCTTTCTTT.

The chain combines TRBV14 with TRBJ1-5; D remains ambiguous. Per germline, CDR1 SGHDN and CDR2 FVKESK. Between the trimmed V and J ends, which lost 0 bases and 0 bases, there was a span of 9 bases. The CDR3 length is 16 residues. Written as DNA, the CDR3 is TGTGCCAGCAGCCAAGATCCTAGCTATAGCAATCAGCCCCAGCATTTT. Amino acid sequence: CASSQDPSYSNQPQHF.

This chain connects TRBV6-5 to TRBJ1-6; TRBD1 is a possible D gene (6 bases). CDR3 size: 10 residues. Germline-derived CDR1 and CDR2 are MNHEY and SVGAGI. V lost 8 bases and J 16 bases, leaving 12 bases between the germline ends. Here the CDR3 DNA reads TGTGCCAGCCACCGAGGGGGTCTCCACTTT. It encodes CASHRGGLHF.

J is TRBJ2-7 and V is TRBV20-1; 10 bases are a match to TRBD1. Germline V gene data show CDR1 as DFQATT and CDR2 as SNEGSKA (reference sequence). V gave up 3 bases and J gave up 2 bases; unmatched junction bases: 19. The CDR3 sequence is 19 residues long. For the CDR3, the DNA is TGCAGTGCTAGTCACCCCCGGGGACCCGACAGGGGGCGCACCTACGAGCAGTACTTC. Its protein is CSASHPRGPDRGRTYEQYF.

V and J are TRBV7-9 and TRBJ1-1; D might be TRBD1 (6 bases). CDR1 is SEHNR and CDR2 is FQNEAQ in the germline V gene (reference sequence). This CDR3 region has 17 residues. V lost 4 bases to trimming and J lost 0 bases, with 18 bases between them. The CDR3 bases are TGTGCCAGCAGCTCGCCACAGGGAAGCGGGGTGAACACTGAAGCTTTCTTT. Protein: CASSSPQGSGVNTEAFF.

The gene calls are TRBV27 and TRBJ1-5, with 8 bases aligning to TRBD1. Germline assignment: CDR1 MNHEY and CDR2 SMNVEV (reference sequence). The V and J ends lost 5 bases and 9 bases, in that order; junction bases with no gene match: 9. This CDR3 is built from 14 residues. CDR3 sequence reads: CASSTDRVGTPQHF. In DNA, the CDR3 is TGTGCCAGCAGTACGGACAGGGTCGGGACGCCCCAGCATTTT.

This rearrangement joins TRBV18 to TRBJ1-3; D gene uncertain. This CDR3 contains 15 residues. Trimming stripped 0 bases from V and 0 bases from J, with 6 bases between. Germline values: CDR1 KGHSH, CDR2 LQKENI. CDR3 nucleotide sequence: TGTGCCAGCTCACCACCGGCCGCCTCTGGAAACACCATATATTTT. It codes for CASSPPAASGNTIYF.

This rearrangement joins TRBV6-2 or TRBV6-3 to TRBJ1-5; D gene ambiguous. V was trimmed by 6 bases and J by 9 bases, leaving 18 bases between them. The CDR3 is made up of 14 amino acids. Germline-derived CDR1 and CDR2 are MNHEY and SVGEGT. DNA for the CDR3: TGTGCCAGCAGCCCTTCCGGCGACACTTGGCCCCAGCATTTT. Translated, it gives CASSPSGDTWPQHF.

This chain connects TRBV5-8 to TRBJ2-3, with TRBD2 as a possible D gene (5 bases). Germline V CDR1 and CDR2: SGHTS, YDEGEE. Trimming took 1 base from V and 1 from J, leaving 10 bases between them. The CDR3 is 15 amino acids. CDR3 DNA: TGTGCCAGCAGCTTGCAGCGGCAAGGCACAGATACGCAGTATTTT. Its protein product is CASSLQRQGTDTQYF.

The chain employs TRBV19 and TRBJ2-1; D not resolved. This CDR3 region has 16 residues. Trimming removed 1 base at V and 8 bases at J, with 18 bases between. CDR1 and CDR2 (germline): LNHDA, SQIVND (reference sequence). The CDR3 DNA sequence: TGTGCCAGTAGTATAGTTACTCGACTTCTAGGAGATGAGCAGTTCTTC. Encoded protein: CASSIVTRLLGDEQFF. Drawing the rest from reference TRBV19 and TRBJ2-1, the complete variable domain is DGGITQSPKYLFRKEGQNVTLSCEQNLNHDAMYWYRQDPGQGLRLIYYSQIVNDFQKGDIAEGYSVSREKKESFPLTVTSAQKNPTAFYLCASSIVTRLLGDEQFFGPGTRLTVL.

The genes are TRBV6-5 and TRBJ2-7; TRBD1 agrees at 8 bases. The germline V gene encodes CDR1 MNHEY and CDR2 SVGAGI. The CDR3 has 14 residues. J gave up 2 bases and V 10 bases, and 10 bases lay outside the gene matches. The CDR3 loop reads CATSDRGVAYEQYF. In nucleotides, the CDR3 is TGTGCCACTTCAGACAGGGGCGTTGCCTACGAGCAGTACTTC.

The chain is built from TRBV18 and TRBJ2-2; weak D call: TRBD1 (6 bases). The CDR3 has 15 amino acids. The germline V gene has CDR1 KGHSH and CDR2 LQKENI. V lost 2 bases to trimming and J lost 3 bases, with 10 bases between them. This CDR3 reads CASSPLGGDTGELFF. The CDR3 region has the DNA TGTGCCAGCTCACCATTAGGGGGTGACACCGGGGAGCTGTTTTTT.

The rearrangement uses TRBV10-3 and TRBJ2-5; 8 bases align to TRBD1. CDR3 length: 13 amino acids. In germline, CDR1 is ENHRY, CDR2 SYGVKD. Germline trimming cut 11 bases from V and 5 bases from J; bases unmatched to any gene: 10. The CDR3 nucleotides read TGTGCCGCCGCCGACAGGGGAGATGAGACCCAGTACTTC. Amino acids: CAAADRGDETQYF.

The J gene is TRBJ2-2, the V gene TRBV20-1; a possible D gene is TRBD1 (5 bases). Trimming removed 3 bases from V and 1 base from J, with 9 bases in between. The CDR3 contains 14 residues. The germline gives CDR1 DFQATT, CDR2 SNEGSKA (reference sequence). DNA for the CDR3: TGCAGTGCTAGTGAACAGGAGAACACCGGGGAGCTGTTTTTT. Translation: CSASEQENTGELFF.

The chain combines TRBV6-2 or TRBV6-3 with TRBJ1-2; tentatively, D is TRBD1 (6 bases). There are 16 residues in the CDR3. Germline assignment: CDR1 MNHEY and CDR2 SVGEGT. V was pared by 4 bases and J by 1 base, with 16 bases between. The CDR3 loop reads CASSWSRQGYNYGYTF. For the CDR3, the DNA is TGTGCCAGCAGTTGGTCCCGCCAGGGGTATAACTATGGCTACACCTTC.